This T cell receptor (beta chain) was captured by sequencing in a study of blood T cell repertoires in COVID-19. Study in general: From T cells, B-cell-depleted T cells, or PBMCs came the material, which was cDNA or gDNA.

Original methodology: The authors estimated nucleated cell counts from reference gene primer amplification. Sequenced by immunoSEQ multiplex PCR; TCRdb stores in-frame clones only, minus some. V, J and clone size are taken as reported in that table, and D and trimming were inferred from the DNA itself. The table has around 190,000 clones, about 80% seen once; the top ten hold roughly 8.7%. Germline V gives CDR1 SGHTA, CDR2 FQGNSA. This CDR3 is built from 15 residues. J was trimmed by 6 bases and V by 0 bases; bases with no gene match: 4. The rearrangement joins TRBV7-2 to TRBJ2-5; 10 bases are shared with TRBD2. Sequenced sample: peripheral blood. The receptor comes from a woman aged 45-65 years with active or convalescent COVID-19. The CDR3 DNA sequence: TGTGCCAGCAGCTTAGCACCGACTAGCGGGCAGACCCAGTACTTC. This gives the protein CASSLAPTSGQTQYF.